This T cell receptor (beta chain) was sequenced for a study of siplizumab effects on memory and regulatory T cells. TCRdb's table, derived via immunoSEQ multiplex PCR, lists solely in-frame clones and lacks some. The table includes 120,000 or so clones, over 85% detected once. CDR1 and CDR2 (germline): SGHRS, YFSETQ. This CDR3 region has 13 residues. Deletions cut 0 bases from V and 2 bases from J, with 3 bases between. The sample taken for sequencing was CD4+ T cells sorted from blood. The chain uses TRBV5-1 and TRBJ1-3, with D unresolved. This sequence originates from a human donor in good health. As DNA, the CDR3 is TGCGCCAGCAGCTTGGGGACTGGAAACACCATATATTTT. It codes for CASSLGTGNTIYF.